These 19 T cell receptor beta chains share one sample of origin, sequenced in a study of cytomegalovirus exposure and HLA in healthy donors. Primers included in the PCR were 60 Vbeta and 13 Jbeta primers. Data came from immunoSEQ multiplex PCR; TCRdb stores just in-frame clones and leaves some out. This table holds more than 95,000 clones, 81% found once. Sequencing was performed on PBMCs. The receptor source for this set is a man in his late teens or twenties in good health and CMV-seropositive.

This clone was seen once. This rearrangement joins TRBV5-1 to TRBJ2-2; 7 bases map to TRBD1. CDR1 and CDR2 (germline): SGHRS, YFSETQ. J lost 3 bases, V lost 5 bases, and 4 bases had no gene match. The CDR3 is 14 amino acids. The CDR3 DNA reads as TGCGCCAGCAGGAGTCAGGGGGACACCGGGGAGCTGTTTTTT. Translating gives CASRSQGDTGELFF.

The J gene is TRBJ1-5, the V gene TRBV7-2; possibly TRBD1 for D (5 bases). Germline lookup yields CDR1 SGHTA and CDR2 FQGNSA. The CDR3 contains 13 residues. Trimming cost V 7 bases and J 6 bases, with 13 bases left between them. CDR3 region: CASTPRGGQPQHF. Written as DNA, the CDR3 is TGTGCCAGCACTCCACGGGGGGGTCAGCCCCAGCATTTT.

J is TRBJ2-7 and V is TRBV11-2; 8 bases are a match to TRBD1. CDR1 is SGHAT, CDR2 FQNNGV, per germline. J was trimmed by 3 bases and V by 3 bases; bases with no gene match: 7. The CDR3 is 15 amino acids. This chain's CDR3 is CASSLAQGAVYEQYF. The DNA of the CDR3 is TGTGCCAGCAGCTTGGCGCAGGGGGCGGTCTACGAGCAGTACTTC. The whole variable domain, filled in from reference TRBV11-2 and TRBJ2-7, reads EAGVAQSPRYKIIEKRQSVAFWCNPISGHATLYWYQQILGQGPKLLIQFQNNGVVDDSQLPKDRFSAERLKGVDSTLKIQPAKLEDSAVYLCASSLAQGAVYEQYFGPGTRLTVT.

The CDR3 spells CASSTVGTGTGNTIYF. CDR3 in DNA: TGTGCCAGTAGTACCGTGGGTACAGGGACTGGAAACACCATATATTTT. This sequence joins TRBV19 and TRBJ1-3, with D maybe TRBD1 (6 bases). The CDR3 is made up of 16 amino acids. Germline lookup yields CDR1 LNHDA and CDR2 SQIVND (reference sequence). Trimming pared 4 bases from V and 2 bases from J, leaving 15 bases between.

This chain uses TRBV18 with TRBJ1-2; no firm D call. Germline V CDR1 and CDR2: KGHSH, LQKENI. The CDR3 is made up of 13 amino acids. The V end was cut by 3 bases, the J end by 5 bases, with 10 bases between. CDR3 region: CASSPGPRYGYTF. The DNA of the CDR3 is TGTGCCAGCTCACCGGGCCCTCGATATGGCTACACCTTC.

The chain combines TRBV2 with TRBJ2-3; D gene ambiguous. CDR1 is SNHLY and CDR2 is FYNNEI in the germline V gene. V was shortened by 6 bases and J by 4 bases, with 8 bases between the two germline ends. The CDR3 consists of 12 residues. The CDR3 here is CASSFLADTQYF. The CDR3, as DNA: TGTGCCAGCAGCTTTCTAGCAGATACGCAGTATTTT.

The sample holds one count of this clone. The DNA for the CDR3 is TGCGCCAGCAGCCACGGCCTAGCGGGGGCCGCGAACACCGGGGAGCTGTTTTTT. Translation gives CASSHGLAGAANTGELFF. The chain is built from TRBV4-3 and TRBJ2-2; 10 bases fit TRBD2. Trimming took 3 bases from V and 0 from J; bases not matched to a gene: 7. Germline CDR1 and CDR2: LGHNA and YSLEER. The CDR3 spans 18 residues.

The chain combines TRBV21-1 with TRBJ2-7; the table calls TRBD1, which could not be checked here. TRBV21-1 is noted as a pseudogene. This CDR3 is built from 15 residues. The CDR3: CASTHGQPQNYEQYF. CDR3 bases: TGTGCCAGCACCCACGGACAGCCGCAGAACTACGAGCAGTACTTC.

This clone appeared a few times. The CDR3 loop is CASAPGRGNTEAFF. CDR3 DNA sequence: TGTGCCAGTGCCCCAGGCAGGGGGAACACTGAAGCTTTCTTT. The chain combines TRBV6-5 with TRBJ1-1; D is perhaps TRBD1 (6 bases). The CDR3 spans 14 residues. V lost 9 bases to trimming and J lost 1 base, with 15 bases between them. From germline, CDR1 is MNHEY and CDR2 SVGAGI.

V and J are TRBV7-9 and TRBJ1-1; the D is unclear. The germline V gene encodes CDR1 SEHNR and CDR2 FQNEAQ (reference sequence). This CDR3 has 13 amino acids. Trimming removed 5 bases at V and 1 base at J, with 8 bases between. As DNA, the CDR3 is TGTGCCAGCAGCGCCGCGGGGAACACTGAAGCTTTCTTT. Translated, it gives CASSAAGNTEAFF.

The chain has TRBV9 and TRBJ1-1; D gene ambiguous. The germline gives CDR1 SGDLS, CDR2 YYNGEE. The CDR3 extends over 14 amino acids. V lost 6 bases and J lost 1, with 13 bases in between. The CDR3 bases are TGTGCCAGCAAGATCGGCGGATCGAACACTGAAGCTTTCTTT. Translation gives CASKIGGSNTEAFF. Combining the CDR3 with reference TRBV9 and TRBJ1-1 gives the whole variable domain DSGVTQTPKHLITATGQRVTLRCSPRSGDLSVYWYQQSLDQGLQFLIQYYNGEERAKGNILERFSAQQFPDLHSELNLSSLELGDSALYFCASKIGGSNTEAFFGQGTRLTVV.

This clone was recorded once. This rearrangement joins TRBV10-3 to TRBJ2-1, with 7 bases matching TRBD2. V lost 6 bases, J lost 8 bases, and 10 bases stayed unmatched. Germline V lookup: CDR1 ENHRY, CDR2 SYGVKD. The CDR3 totals 14 residues. CDR3 residues: CAIRGAGSTDEQFF. The DNA for the CDR3 is TGTGCCATCAGAGGAGCGGGATCGACCGATGAGCAGTTCTTC.

This clone was observed a handful of times. The chain recombines TRBV28 with TRBJ1-2, with a possible D match to TRBD1 (6 bases). This CDR3 is 15 amino acids long. Germline values: CDR1 MDHEN, CDR2 SYDVKM. The ends were cut back, 7 bases at V and 4 bases at J, with 19 bases in the middle. The CDR3 bases are TGTGCCAGCACCCTTGGGGGGGCGAGCCTCTATGGCTACACCTTC. Translated: CASTLGGASLYGYTF.

The chain is built from TRBV15 and TRBJ1-2; tentative D call: TRBD1 (5 bases). Germline V CDR1 and CDR2: LNHNV, YYDKDF (reference sequence). The CDR3 is 13 residues long. V dropped 1 base and J dropped 3 bases, with 6 bases sitting between them. DNA for the CDR3: TGTGCCACCAGCAGAGGGGGGGACTATGGCTACACCTTC. The encoded protein is CATSRGGDYGYTF.

The CDR3 sequence is CASSLGGQSGELFF. The DNA of the CDR3 is TGCGCCAGCAGCTTGGGAGGGCAGAGCGGGGAGCTGTTTTTT. The chain has TRBV5-1 and TRBJ2-2; a weak D match, TRBD2 (5 bases). Germline V gives CDR1 SGHRS, CDR2 YFSETQ. The CDR3 loop spans 14 amino acids. V lost 0 bases and J lost 7, with 10 bases in between.

The CDR3 DNA follows: TGTGCCAGTAGCCTCCGAGGGTTTGGGAGGAAGGTAGCGGAAACGATCTACAATGAGCAGTTCTTC. Translated, it gives CASSLRGFGRKVAETIYNEQFF. The chain is built from TRBV19 and TRBJ2-1; weak D call: TRBD2 (6 bases). CDR3 size: 22 residues. The germline CDR1 and CDR2 sequences are LNHDA and SQIVND (reference sequence). The V end lost 6 bases, the J end lost 3 bases, and 36 bases lay between the germline ends.

The rearrangement uses TRBV9 and TRBJ2-2; D remains unclear. V lost 4 bases and J lost 4, with 17 bases in between. Germline values: CDR1 SGDLS, CDR2 YYNGEE. The length of the CDR3 is 16 residues. CDR3 in DNA: TGTGCCAGCAGCCCAACTGTCCCGGTTCTCACCGGGGAGCTGTTTTTT. Protein sequence: CASSPTVPVLTGELFF.

This clone was detected a few times. V is TRBV7-2 and J is TRBJ2-7, with 11 bases fitting TRBD2. Germline CDR1 is SGHTA and CDR2 is FQGNSA. CDR3 length: 17 amino acids. Trimming removed 2 bases from V and 4 bases from J; junction bases left unmatched: 10. The CDR3 loop is CASSLTFSGGGPYEQYF. DNA of the CDR3: TGTGCCAGCAGCTTAACGTTTAGCGGGGGGGGGCCTTACGAGCAGTACTTC.

The chain uses TRBV6-5 and TRBJ1-4; D unresolved. The CDR3 spans 14 residues. Germline V gene data show CDR1 as MNHEY and CDR2 as SVGAGI. Trimming removed 4 bases from V and 5 bases from J, with 11 bases in between. DNA of the CDR3: TGTGCCAGCAGTTCCAACTCTTGGAATGAAAAACTGTTTTTT. Residues: CASSSNSWNEKLFF.